What follows describes a single T cell receptor (beta chain). What it binds is unknown. Sequencing was performed with immunoSEQ multiplex PCR; in TCRdb, only in-frame clones are kept and a portion is missing. Of 22,000 or so clones in the sample, about 85% were seen once. This entry belongs to a study of T cells in tuberculosis. Study results and caveats: Using the GMM-specific repertoire gave approximately 89% accuracy versus approximately 70% with motifs.

CDR3 length equals 14 residues. Germline CDR1 reads MDHEN; CDR2 reads SYDVKM. Germline trimming cut 6 bases from V and 7 bases from J; bases unmatched to any gene: 9. Time point specified: new active TB diagnosis, blood taken before or within 7 days of starting treatment. The sequenced sample was PBMCs, obtained at tuberculosis diagnosis. The chain joins TRBV28 to TRBJ2-1; 7 bases match TRBD2. The origin of this receptor is an adult with tuberculosis. Written as DNA, the CDR3 is TGTGCCAGCAGCGAGGACGGGGGGACTAATGAGCAGTTCTTC. This encodes CASSEDGGTNEQFF.